This TCR beta chain was identified in a study of cytomegalovirus exposure and HLA in healthy donors. Study details: For the roughly 390 genotyped donors, about 81% fell within the Caucasian-associated ancestry cluster.

A multiplex PCR was run with 60 Vbeta primers and 13 Jbeta primers. Measured with immunoSEQ multiplex PCR; TCRdb has only the in-frame clones, and not every one. Here the sample spans roughly 69,000 clones, roughly two thirds being singletons. Regarding the study as a whole: Reportedly, TCR beta sequences accurately predicted HLA-A and HLA-B alleles in most subjects. Sequencing had likely introduced a cluster of highly shared sequence variants as an artifact. About 90% or about 30% of the time was how often most TCR beta V segments were productive, according to an earlier analysis.

Germline lookup yields CDR1 SGDLS and CDR2 YYNGEE. Trimming removed 3 bases from V and 6 bases from J; junction bases left unmatched: 5. This CDR3 has 13 amino acids. Details on this clone: The antigen remains undetermined.

The rearrangement joins TRBV9 to TRBJ1-2; 7 bases align to TRBD1. The TCR was taken from a man aged 50-60 years in good health and CMV-seronegative. Material for sequencing was PBMCs. This CDR3 reads CASSDRDSNGYTF. CDR3 bases: TGTGCCAGCAGCGACCGGGACAGCAATGGCTACACCTTC.